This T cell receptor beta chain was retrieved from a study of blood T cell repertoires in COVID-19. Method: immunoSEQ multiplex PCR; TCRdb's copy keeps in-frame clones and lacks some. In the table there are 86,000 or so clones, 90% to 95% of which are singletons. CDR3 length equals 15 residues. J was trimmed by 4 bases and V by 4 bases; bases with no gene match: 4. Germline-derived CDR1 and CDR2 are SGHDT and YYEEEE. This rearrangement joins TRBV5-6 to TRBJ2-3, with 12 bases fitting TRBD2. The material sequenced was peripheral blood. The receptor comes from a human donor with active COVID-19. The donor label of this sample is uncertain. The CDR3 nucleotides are TGTGCCAGCAGCCCTCTAGCGGGAGGGTCAGATACGCAGTATTTT. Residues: CASSPLAGGSDTQYF.